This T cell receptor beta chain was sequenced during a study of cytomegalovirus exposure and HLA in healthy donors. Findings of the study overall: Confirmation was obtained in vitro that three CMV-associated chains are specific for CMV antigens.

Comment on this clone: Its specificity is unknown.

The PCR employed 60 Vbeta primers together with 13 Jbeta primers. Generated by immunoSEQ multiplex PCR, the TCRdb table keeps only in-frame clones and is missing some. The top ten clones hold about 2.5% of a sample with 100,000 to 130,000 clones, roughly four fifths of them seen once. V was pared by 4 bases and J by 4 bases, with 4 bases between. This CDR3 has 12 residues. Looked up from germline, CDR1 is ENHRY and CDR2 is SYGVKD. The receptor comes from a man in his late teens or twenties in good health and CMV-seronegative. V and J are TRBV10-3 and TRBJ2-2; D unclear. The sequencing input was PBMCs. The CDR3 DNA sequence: TGTGCCATCAGTGGAGTCACCGGGGAGCTGTTTTTT. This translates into CAISGVTGELFF.